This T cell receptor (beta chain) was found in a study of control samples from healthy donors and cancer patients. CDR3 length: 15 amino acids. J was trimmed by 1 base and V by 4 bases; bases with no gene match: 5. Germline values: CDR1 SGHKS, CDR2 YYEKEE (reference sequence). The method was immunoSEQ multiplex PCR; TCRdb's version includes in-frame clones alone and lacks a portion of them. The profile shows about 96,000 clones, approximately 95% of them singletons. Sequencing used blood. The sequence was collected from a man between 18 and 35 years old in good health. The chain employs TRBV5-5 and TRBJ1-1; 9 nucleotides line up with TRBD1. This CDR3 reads CASSLEGQGNTEAFF. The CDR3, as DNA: TGTGCCAGCAGCCTGGAGGGACAGGGGAACACTGAAGCTTTCTTT. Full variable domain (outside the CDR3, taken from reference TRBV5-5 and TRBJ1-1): DAGVTQSPTHLIKTRGQQVTLRCSPISGHKSVSWYQQVLGQGPQFIFQYYEKEERGRGNFPDRFSARQFPNYSSELNVNALLLGDSALYLCASSLEGQGNTEAFFGQGTRLTVV.